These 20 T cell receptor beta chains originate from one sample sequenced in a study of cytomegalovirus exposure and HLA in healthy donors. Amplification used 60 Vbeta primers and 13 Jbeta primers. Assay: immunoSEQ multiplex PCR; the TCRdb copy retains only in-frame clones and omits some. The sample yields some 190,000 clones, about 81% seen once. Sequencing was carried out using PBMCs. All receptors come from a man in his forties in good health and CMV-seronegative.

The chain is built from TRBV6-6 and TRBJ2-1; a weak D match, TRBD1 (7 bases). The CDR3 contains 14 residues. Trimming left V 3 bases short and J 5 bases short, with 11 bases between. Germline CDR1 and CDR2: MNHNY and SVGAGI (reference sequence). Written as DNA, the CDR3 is TGTGCCAGCAGTTATGGAGGGGGCAACAATGAGCAGTTCTTC. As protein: CASSYGGGNNEQFF.

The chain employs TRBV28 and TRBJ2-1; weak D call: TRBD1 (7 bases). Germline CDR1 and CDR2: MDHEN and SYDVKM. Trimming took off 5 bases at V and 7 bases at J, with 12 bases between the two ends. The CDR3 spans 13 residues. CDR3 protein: CASSLTGRNEQFF. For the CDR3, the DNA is TGTGCCAGCAGTCTGACAGGGAGGAATGAGCAGTTCTTC.

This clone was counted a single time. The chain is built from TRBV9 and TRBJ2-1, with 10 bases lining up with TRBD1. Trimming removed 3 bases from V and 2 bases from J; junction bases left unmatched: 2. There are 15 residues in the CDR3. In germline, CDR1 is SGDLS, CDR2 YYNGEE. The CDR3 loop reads CASSATGGAYNEQFF. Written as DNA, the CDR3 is TGTGCCAGCAGCGCGACAGGGGGCGCCTACAATGAGCAGTTCTTC.

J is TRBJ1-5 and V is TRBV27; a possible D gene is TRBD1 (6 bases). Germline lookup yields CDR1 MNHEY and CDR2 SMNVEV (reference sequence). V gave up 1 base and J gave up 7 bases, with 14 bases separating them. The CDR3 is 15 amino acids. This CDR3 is CASSLFQGKGQPQHF. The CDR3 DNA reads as TGTGCCAGCAGTTTATTTCAGGGGAAAGGACAGCCCCAGCATTTT.

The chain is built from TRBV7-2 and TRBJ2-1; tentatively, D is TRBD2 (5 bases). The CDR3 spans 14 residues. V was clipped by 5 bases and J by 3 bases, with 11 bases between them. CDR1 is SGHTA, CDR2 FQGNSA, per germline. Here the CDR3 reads CASSLTGNYNEQFF. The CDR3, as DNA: TGTGCCAGCAGCCTAACCGGGAACTACAATGAGCAGTTCTTC.

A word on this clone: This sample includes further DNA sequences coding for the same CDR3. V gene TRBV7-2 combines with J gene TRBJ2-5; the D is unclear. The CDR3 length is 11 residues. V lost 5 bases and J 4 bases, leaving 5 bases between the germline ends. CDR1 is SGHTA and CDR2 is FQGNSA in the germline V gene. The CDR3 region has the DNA TGTGCCAGCAGCCCAGGAGAGACCCAGTACTTC. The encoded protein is CASSPGETQYF. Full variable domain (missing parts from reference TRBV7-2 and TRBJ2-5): GAGVSQSPSNKVTEKGKDVELRCDPISGHTALYWYRQSLGQGLEFLIYFQGNSAPDKSGLPSDRFSAERTGGSVSTLTIQRTQQEDSAVYLCASSPGETQYFGPGTRLLVL.

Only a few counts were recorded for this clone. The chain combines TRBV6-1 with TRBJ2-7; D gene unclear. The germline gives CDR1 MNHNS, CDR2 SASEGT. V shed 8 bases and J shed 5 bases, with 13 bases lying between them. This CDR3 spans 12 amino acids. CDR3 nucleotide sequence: TGTGCCAGCCGACAAATACAGAACGAGCAGTACTTC. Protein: CASRQIQNEQYF.

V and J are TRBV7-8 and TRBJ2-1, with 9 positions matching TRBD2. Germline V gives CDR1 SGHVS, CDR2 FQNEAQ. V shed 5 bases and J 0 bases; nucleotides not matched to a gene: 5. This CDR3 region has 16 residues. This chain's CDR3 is CASSRSGGASYNEQFF. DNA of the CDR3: TGTGCCAGCAGCCGTAGCGGGGGAGCCTCCTACAATGAGCAGTTCTTC.

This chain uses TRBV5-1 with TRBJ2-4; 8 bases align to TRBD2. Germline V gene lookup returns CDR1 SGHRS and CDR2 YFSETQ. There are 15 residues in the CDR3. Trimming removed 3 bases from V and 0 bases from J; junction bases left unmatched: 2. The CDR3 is CASSSGGGAKNIQYF. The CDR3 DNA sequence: TGCGCCAGCAGCTCGGGGGGGGGAGCCAAAAACATTCAGTACTTC.

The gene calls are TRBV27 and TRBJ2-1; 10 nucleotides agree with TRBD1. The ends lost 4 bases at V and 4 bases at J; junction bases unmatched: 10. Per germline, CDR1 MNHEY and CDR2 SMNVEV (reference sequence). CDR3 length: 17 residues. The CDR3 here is CASSYETGTGVYNEQFF. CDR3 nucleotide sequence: TGTGCCAGCAGTTACGAAACCGGGACAGGGGTATACAATGAGCAGTTCTTC.

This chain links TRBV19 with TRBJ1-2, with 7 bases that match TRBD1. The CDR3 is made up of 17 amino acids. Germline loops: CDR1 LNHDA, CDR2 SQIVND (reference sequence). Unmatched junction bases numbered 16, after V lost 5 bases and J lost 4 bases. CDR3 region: CASSRQGESWGVYGYTF. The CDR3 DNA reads TGTGCCAGTAGTCGACAGGGTGAAAGTTGGGGAGTCTATGGCTACACCTTC.

The CDR3 nucleotides read TGTGCCAGCACCACGGAACGGAGCACCGGGGAGCTGTTTTTT. It translates to CASTTERSTGELFF. The chain carries TRBV9 and TRBJ2-2; D is uncertain. CDR3 length: 14 amino acids. The germline V and J ends were trimmed by 6 bases and 4 bases, with 13 bases remaining between them. The germline CDR1 and CDR2 sequences are SGDLS and YYNGEE. Looking up the rest from reference TRBV9 and TRBJ2-2 gives the full variable domain: DSGVTQTPKHLITATGQRVTLRCSPRSGDLSVYWYQQSLDQGLQFLIQYYNGEERAKGNILERFSAQQFPDLHSELNLSSLELGDSALYFCASTTERSTGELFFGEGSRLTVL.

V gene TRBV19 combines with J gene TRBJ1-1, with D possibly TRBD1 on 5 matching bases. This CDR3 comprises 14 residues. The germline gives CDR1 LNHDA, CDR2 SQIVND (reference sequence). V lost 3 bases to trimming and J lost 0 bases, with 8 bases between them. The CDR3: CASSIDSMNTEAFF. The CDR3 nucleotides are TGTGCCAGTAGTATCGACAGTATGAACACTGAAGCTTTCTTT. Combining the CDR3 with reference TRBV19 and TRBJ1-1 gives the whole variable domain DGGITQSPKYLFRKEGQNVTLSCEQNLNHDAMYWYRQDPGQGLRLIYYSQIVNDFQKGDIAEGYSVSREKKESFPLTVTSAQKNPTAFYLCASSIDSMNTEAFFGQGTRLTVV.

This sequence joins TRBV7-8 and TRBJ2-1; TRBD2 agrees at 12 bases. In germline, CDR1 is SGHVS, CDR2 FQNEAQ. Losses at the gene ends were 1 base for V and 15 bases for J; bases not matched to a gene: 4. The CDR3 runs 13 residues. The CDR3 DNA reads TGTGCCAGCAGCTTAGTACTAGCGGGAGGTACGTTCTTC. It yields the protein CASSLVLAGGTFF. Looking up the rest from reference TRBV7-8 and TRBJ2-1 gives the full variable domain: GAGVSQSPRYKVAKRGQDVALRCDPISGHVSLFWYQQALGQGPEFLTYFQNEAQLDKSGLPSDRFFAERPEGSVSTLKIQRTQQEDSAVYLCASSLVLAGGTFFGPGTRLTVL.

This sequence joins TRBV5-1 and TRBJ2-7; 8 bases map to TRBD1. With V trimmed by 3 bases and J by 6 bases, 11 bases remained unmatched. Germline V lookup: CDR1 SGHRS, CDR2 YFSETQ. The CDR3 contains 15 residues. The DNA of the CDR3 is TGCGCCAGCAGCTCCTACAGGGGGATAGGTGGCGAGCAGTACTTC. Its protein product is CASSSYRGIGGEQYF. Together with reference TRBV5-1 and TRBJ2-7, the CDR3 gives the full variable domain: KAGVTQTPRYLIKTRGQQVTLSCSPISGHRSVSWYQQTPGQGLQFLFEYFSETQRNKGNFPGRFSGRQFSNSRSEMNVSTLELGDSALYLCASSSYRGIGGEQYFGPGTRLTVT.

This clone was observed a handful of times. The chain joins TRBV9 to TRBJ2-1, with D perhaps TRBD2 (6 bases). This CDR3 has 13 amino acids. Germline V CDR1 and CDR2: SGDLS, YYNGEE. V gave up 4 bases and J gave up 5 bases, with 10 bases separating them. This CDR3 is CASSPGLHNEQFF. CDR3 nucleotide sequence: TGTGCCAGCAGCCCGGGACTCCACAATGAGCAGTTCTTC.

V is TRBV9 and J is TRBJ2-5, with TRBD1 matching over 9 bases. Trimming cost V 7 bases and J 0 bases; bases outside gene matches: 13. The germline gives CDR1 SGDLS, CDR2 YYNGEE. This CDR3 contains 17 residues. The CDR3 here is CASWERDRARHQETQYF. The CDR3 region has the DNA TGTGCCAGCTGGGAGAGGGACAGGGCCCGCCACCAAGAGACCCAGTACTTC.

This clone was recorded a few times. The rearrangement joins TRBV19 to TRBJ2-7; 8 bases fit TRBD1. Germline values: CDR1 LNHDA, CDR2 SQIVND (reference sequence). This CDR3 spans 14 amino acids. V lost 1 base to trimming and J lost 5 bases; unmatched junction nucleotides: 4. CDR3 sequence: CASSIADRADEQYF. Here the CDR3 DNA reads TGTGCCAGTAGTATAGCGGACAGGGCCGACGAGCAGTACTTC.

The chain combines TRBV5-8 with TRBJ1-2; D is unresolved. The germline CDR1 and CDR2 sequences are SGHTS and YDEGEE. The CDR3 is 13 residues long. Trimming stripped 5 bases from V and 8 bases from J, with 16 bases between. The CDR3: CASSLRRVEGYTF. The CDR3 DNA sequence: TGTGCCAGCAGTTTAAGACGGGTGGAGGGCTACACCTTC.

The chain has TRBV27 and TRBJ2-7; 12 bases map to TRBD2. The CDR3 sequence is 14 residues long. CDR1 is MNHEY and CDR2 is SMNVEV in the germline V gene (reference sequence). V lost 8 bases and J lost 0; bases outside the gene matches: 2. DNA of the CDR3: TGTGCCAGCGGACTAGCGGGGAGCTCCTACGAGCAGTACTTC. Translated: CASGLAGSSYEQYF.